These 10 T cell receptor beta chains originate from one sample sequenced in a study of T cell responses to AZD1222 COVID-19 vaccine. Produced via immunoSEQ multiplex PCR; TCRdb's table is partial and in-frame only. The sample records about 140,000 clones, roughly nine tenths being singletons. The material sequenced was peripheral blood, taken 28 days after the second AZD1222 dose. Receptors were obtained from an adult who received the AZD1222 COVID-19 vaccine.

V usage is TRBV5-4 and J usage is TRBJ1-1; 9 nucleotides match TRBD1. The V gene end was trimmed by 6 bases and the J gene end by 3 bases; junction bases not matched to a gene: 6. The CDR3 length is 14 residues. The germline CDR1 and CDR2 sequences are SGHNT and YYREEE (reference sequence). The CDR3 sequence is CASTVGQGDTEAFF. The DNA for the CDR3 is TGTGCCAGCACCGTGGGACAGGGTGACACTGAAGCTTTCTTT.

The CDR3 region has the DNA TGTGCCAGCAGTCCAGTGGGTGAGCAGTTCTTC. Its protein is CASSPVGEQFF. The chain carries TRBV12-3 or TRBV12-4 and TRBJ2-1; D remains ambiguous. Trimming cost V 5 bases and J 9 bases, with 8 bases left between them. The CDR3 is 11 residues long.

This clone appeared once. The chain couples TRBV4-2 to TRBJ2-5; 8 bases align to TRBD2. The length of the CDR3 is 15 residues. Germline trimming cut 1 base from V and 4 bases from J; bases unmatched to any gene: 5. CDR1 is LGHNA, CDR2 YNFKEQ, per germline. The CDR3 sequence: CASSQGAAGAETQYF. CDR3 nucleotides: TGTGCCAGCAGCCAAGGGGCAGCGGGGGCAGAGACCCAGTACTTC.

J is TRBJ1-5 and V is TRBV5-1; perhaps TRBD1 as D (6 bases). The CDR3 consists of 15 residues. The germline CDR1 and CDR2 sequences are SGHRS and YFSETQ. V dropped 1 base and J dropped 0 bases, with 8 bases sitting between them. CDR3 region: CASSLTGTSNQPQHF. Here the CDR3 DNA reads TGCGCCAGCAGCTTGACAGGGACTAGCAATCAGCCCCAGCATTTT. The entire variable domain, with the rest obtained from reference TRBV5-1 and TRBJ1-5, is as follows: KAGVTQTPRYLIKTRGQQVTLSCSPISGHRSVSWYQQTPGQGLQFLFEYFSETQRNKGNFPGRFSGRQFSNSRSEMNVSTLELGDSALYLCASSLTGTSNQPQHFGDGTRLSIL.

The chain has TRBV4-2 and TRBJ2-7; 7 bases are a match to TRBD2. V dropped 4 bases and J dropped 2; count of bases not matched to a gene: 11. The germline V gene encodes CDR1 LGHNA and CDR2 YNFKEQ. The CDR3 runs 16 residues. The CDR3: CASSRETSANPYEQYF. The CDR3 coding sequence is TGTGCCAGCAGCCGAGAAACTAGCGCCAATCCCTACGAGCAGTACTTC.

The chain joins TRBV6-2 or TRBV6-3 to TRBJ1-3; D uncertain. The CDR3 is made up of 14 amino acids. Deletions cut 6 bases from V and 0 bases from J, with 9 bases between. Germline-derived CDR1 and CDR2 are MNHEY and SVGEGT. The CDR3 nucleotides are TGTGCCAGCAGCCAAAGACCCTCTGGAAACACCATATATTTT. This translates into CASSQRPSGNTIYF.

The sample holds a few counts of this clone. The chain carries TRBV4-1 and TRBJ1-2, with D uncertain. Per germline, CDR1 MGHRA and CDR2 YSYEKL. The CDR3 contains 18 residues. Trimming left V 0 bases short and J 6 bases short, with 23 bases between. The CDR3 nucleotides read TGCGCCAGCAGCCAAGATTCAGGCACCCGCGTGATCTTGGATGGCTACACCTTC. The encoded protein is CASSQDSGTRVILDGYTF.

This clone was found once. The rearrangement joins TRBV27 to TRBJ1-1; weak D call: TRBD1 (6 bases). The germline gives CDR1 MNHEY, CDR2 SMNVEV (reference sequence). The CDR3 covers 15 residues. V lost 6 bases and J lost 0, with 14 bases in between. The CDR3 DNA is TGTGCCAGCAGAACCAACGGACAGTTGAACACTGAAGCTTTCTTT. It translates to CASRTNGQLNTEAFF.

The J gene is TRBJ2-1, the V gene TRBV7-9; a possible D gene is TRBD2 (5 bases). Germline loops: CDR1 SEHNR, CDR2 FQNEAQ (reference sequence). The V and J ends lost 1 base and 0 bases respectively, with 10 bases between them. There are 16 residues in the CDR3. Written as DNA, the CDR3 is TGTGCCAGCAGCTTAGTCCCGGGGAGCTCCTACAATGAGCAGTTCTTC. Translated, it gives CASSLVPGSSYNEQFF.

The sample holds one count of this clone. V usage is TRBV5-1 and J usage is TRBJ1-5; D ambiguous. Germline CDR1 reads SGHRS; CDR2 reads YFSETQ. This CDR3 contains 13 residues. Trimming removed 0 bases at V and 3 bases at J, with 4 bases between. The CDR3 DNA is TGCGCCAGCAGCTTGGCACCCAATCAGCCCCAGCATTTT. It yields the protein CASSLAPNQPQHF.